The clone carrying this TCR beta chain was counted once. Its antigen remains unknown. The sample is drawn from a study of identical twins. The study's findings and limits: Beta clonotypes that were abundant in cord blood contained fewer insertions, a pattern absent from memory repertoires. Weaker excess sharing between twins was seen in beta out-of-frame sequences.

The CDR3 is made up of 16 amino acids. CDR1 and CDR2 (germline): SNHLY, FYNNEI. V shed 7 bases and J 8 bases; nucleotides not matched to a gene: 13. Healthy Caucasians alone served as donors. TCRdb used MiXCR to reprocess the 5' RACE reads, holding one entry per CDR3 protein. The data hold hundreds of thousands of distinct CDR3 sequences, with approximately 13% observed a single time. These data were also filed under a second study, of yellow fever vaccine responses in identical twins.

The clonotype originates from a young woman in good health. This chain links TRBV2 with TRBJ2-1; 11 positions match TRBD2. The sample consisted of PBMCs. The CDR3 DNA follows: TGTGCCAGCATCCGTTTAGCGGGGGGGCCGAGGGATGAGCAGTTCTTC. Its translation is CASIRLAGGPRDEQFF.